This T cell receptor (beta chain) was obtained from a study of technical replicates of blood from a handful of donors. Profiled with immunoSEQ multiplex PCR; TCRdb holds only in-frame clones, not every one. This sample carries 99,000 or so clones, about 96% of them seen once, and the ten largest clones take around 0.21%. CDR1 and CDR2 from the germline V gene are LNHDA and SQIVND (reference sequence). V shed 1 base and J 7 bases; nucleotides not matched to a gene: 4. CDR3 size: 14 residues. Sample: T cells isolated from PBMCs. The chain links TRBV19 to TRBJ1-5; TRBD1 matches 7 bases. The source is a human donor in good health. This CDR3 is CASSIAGGWQPQHF. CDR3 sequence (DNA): TGTGCCAGTAGTATAGCAGGGGGGTGGCAGCCCCAGCATTTT.